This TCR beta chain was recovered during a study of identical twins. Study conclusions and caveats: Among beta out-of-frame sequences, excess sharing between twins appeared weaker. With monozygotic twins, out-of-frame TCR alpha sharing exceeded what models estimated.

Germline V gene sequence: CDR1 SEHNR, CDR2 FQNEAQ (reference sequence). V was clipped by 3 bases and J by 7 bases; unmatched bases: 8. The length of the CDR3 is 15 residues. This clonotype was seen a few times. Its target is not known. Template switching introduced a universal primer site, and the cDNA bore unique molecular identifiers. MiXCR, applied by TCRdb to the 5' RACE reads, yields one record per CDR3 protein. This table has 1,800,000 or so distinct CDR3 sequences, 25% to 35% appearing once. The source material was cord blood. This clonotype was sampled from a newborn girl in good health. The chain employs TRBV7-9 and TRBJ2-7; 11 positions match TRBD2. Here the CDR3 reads CASSFTSGSLEEQYF. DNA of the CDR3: TGTGCCAGCAGCTTTACTAGCGGGAGTCTGGAGGAGCAGTACTTC. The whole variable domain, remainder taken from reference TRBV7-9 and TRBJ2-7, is DTGVSQNPRHKITKRGQNVTFRCDPISEHNRLYWYRQTLGQGPEFLTYFQNEAQLEKSRLLSDRFSAERPKGSFSTLEIQRTEQGDSAMYLCASSFTSGSLEEQYFGPGTRLTVT.